Reported below is one TCR beta chain. One junction end disagrees with the germline gene, perhaps due to a read error. Sequencing was performed with immunoSEQ multiplex PCR; in TCRdb, only in-frame clones are kept and a portion is missing. Altogether roughly 62,000 clones are present, around nine tenths being singletons, with the ten largest covering more than 4%. This sample stems from a study of technical replicates of blood from a handful of donors. The specimen was PBMCs. This TCR came from a human donor in good health. Some clones in this sample may be carry-over from other donors' samples.

CDR3 protein: CASSQEDRNSHLW. Here the CDR3 DNA reads TGCGCCAGCAGCCAAGAAGACCGCAATAGCCACCTCTGG. The chain uses TRBV4-1 and TRBJ1-1; the D is unclear. This CDR3 has 13 residues. Germline CDR1 MGHRA, CDR2 YSYEKL.